Listed below are T cell receptor beta chains from one sample, sequenced in a study of T cell responses to AZD1222 COVID-19 vaccine. The repertoire was sequenced with immunoSEQ multiplex PCR; TCRdb's copy has only in-frame clones and lacks some. Found here are 150,000 to 180,000 clones, 90% to 95% of them singletons; the top ten hold roughly 1.6%. Here the sequenced sample was peripheral blood, taken 28 days after the second AZD1222 dose. These receptors came from an adult who received the AZD1222 COVID-19 vaccine. Both conserved end residues are part of each CDR3. Fields, in order: D gene, J gene, V gene, clone size, CDR3 DNA, CDR3 protein. D genes are given only for firm matches. A row's size may be missing; if present it is once, few, many or a size class.

D gene: NA
J gene: TRBJ1-5
V gene: TRBV28
clone size: few
CDR3 DNA: TGTGCCAGCAGTTTAACGGGACGGAATAATCAGCCCCAGCATTTT
CDR3 protein: CASSLTGRNNQPQHF

D gene: NA
J gene: TRBJ2-7
V gene: TRBV4-2
clone size: NA
CDR3 DNA: TGTGCCAGCAGCATCACTGTAGGGAATCAAGGCGAGCAGTACTTC
CDR3 protein: CASSITVGNQGEQYF

D gene: NA
J gene: TRBJ2-2
V gene: TRBV11-2
clone size: few
CDR3 DNA: TGTGCCAGCAGCTCCTACACCGGGGAGCTGTTTTTT
CDR3 protein: CASSSYTGELFF

D gene: NA
J gene: TRBJ1-1
V gene: TRBV5-4
clone size: NA
CDR3 DNA: TGTGCCAGCAGCTTGGTTAGGGGGAACACTGAAGCTTTCTTT
CDR3 protein: CASSLVRGNTEAFF

D gene: NA
J gene: TRBJ2-1
V gene: TRBV3-1/TRBV3-2
clone size: NA
CDR3 DNA: TGTGCCAGCAGCCAAGGTGGCAGACGCTCCTACAATGAGCAGTTCTTC
CDR3 protein: CASSQGGRRSYNEQFF

D gene: NA
J gene: TRBJ2-5
V gene: TRBV10-3
clone size: NA
CDR3 DNA: TGTGCCTCCGGGGCGGGGTCAGAGACCCAGTACTTC
CDR3 protein: CASGAGSETQYF

D gene: NA
J gene: TRBJ1-1
V gene: TRBV14
clone size: NA
CDR3 DNA: TGTGCCAGCAGCCAGTTAGGAGCAAACACTGAAGCTTTCTTT
CDR3 protein: CASSQLGANTEAFF

D gene: NA
J gene: TRBJ2-5
V gene: TRBV13
clone size: NA
CDR3 DNA: TGTGCCAGCAGCTTTTGGAGGTCCCAAGAGACCCAGTACTTC
CDR3 protein: CASSFWRSQETQYF

D gene: NA
J gene: TRBJ1-5
V gene: TRBV28
clone size: NA
CDR3 DNA: TGTGCCAGCAGTTTCTATAGCAATCAGCCCCAGCATTTT
CDR3 protein: CASSFYSNQPQHF

D gene: TRBD2
J gene: TRBJ2-2
V gene: TRBV5-1
clone size: NA
CDR3 DNA: TGCGCCAGCAGCTCCGGACTAGCGGAGCCCTTCACCGGGGAGCTGTTTTTT
CDR3 protein: CASSSGLAEPFTGELFF

D gene: NA
J gene: TRBJ2-5
V gene: TRBV5-1
clone size: NA
CDR3 DNA: TGCGCCAGCCAAGTTGGCTTCCAAGAGACCCAGTACTTC
CDR3 protein: CASQVGFQETQYF

D gene: NA
J gene: TRBJ2-1
V gene: TRBV6-6
clone size: NA
CDR3 DNA: TGTGCCAGCAACGGCCGCCAGGGTGGAAATGAGCAGTTCTTC
CDR3 protein: CASNGRQGGNEQFF

D gene: NA
J gene: TRBJ2-5
V gene: TRBV5-1
clone size: once
CDR3 DNA: TGCGCCAGCAGCCCAGGTGGGGGGGCAGAGACCCAGTACTTC
CDR3 protein: CASSPGGGAETQYF

D gene: NA
J gene: TRBJ2-7
V gene: TRBV28
clone size: NA
CDR3 DNA: TGTGCCAGCAGTTTATTAACCCGCCAGGACGGGGGCTACGAGCAGTACTTC
CDR3 protein: CASSLLTRQDGGYEQYF

D gene: NA
J gene: TRBJ2-7
V gene: TRBV5-4
clone size: NA
CDR3 DNA: TGTGCCAGCAGCTTTAGGGGGTACGGCTCCTACGAGCAGTACTTC
CDR3 protein: CASSFRGYGSYEQYF

D gene: TRBD1
J gene: TRBJ1-2
V gene: TRBV6-1
clone size: NA
CDR3 DNA: TGTGCCAGCAGTGAAGCGGGACAGACTAACTATGGCTACACCTTC
CDR3 protein: CASSEAGQTNYGYTF

D gene: NA
J gene: TRBJ1-1
V gene: TRBV12-3/TRBV12-4
clone size: NA
CDR3 DNA: TGTGCCAGCAGGATGACAGGGAACACTGAAGCTTTCTTT
CDR3 protein: CASRMTGNTEAFF

D gene: NA
J gene: TRBJ2-3
V gene: TRBV5-4
clone size: NA
CDR3 DNA: TGTGCCAGCAGCTTTATGTCAGATACGCAGTATTTT
CDR3 protein: CASSFMSDTQYF

D gene: NA
J gene: TRBJ1-1
V gene: TRBV5-1
clone size: NA
CDR3 DNA: TGCGCCAGCAGCTTGGCCGACAGACACGTCCCTGAAGCTTTCTTT
CDR3 protein: CASSLADRHVPEAFF

D gene: NA
J gene: TRBJ2-1
V gene: TRBV7-8
clone size: NA
CDR3 DNA: TGTGCCAGCAGCCCCTCGCGGGATTACAATGAGCAGTTCTTC
CDR3 protein: CASSPSRDYNEQFF

D gene: NA
J gene: TRBJ1-6
V gene: TRBV6-5
clone size: NA
CDR3 DNA: TGTGCCAGCAGTTACTGGGGGCAGGGGAACACACCCCTCCACTTT
CDR3 protein: CASSYWGQGNTPLHF

D gene: NA
J gene: TRBJ1-2
V gene: TRBV11-1
clone size: NA
CDR3 DNA: TGTGCCAGCAGCCCCCAGAAGGGGAATAGCTATGGCTACACCTTC
CDR3 protein: CASSPQKGNSYGYTF

D gene: NA
J gene: TRBJ1-2
V gene: TRBV11-3
clone size: NA
CDR3 DNA: TGTGCCAGCAGCTTAGACCAAACCGGCTATGGCTACACCTTC
CDR3 protein: CASSLDQTGYGYTF

D gene: NA
J gene: TRBJ1-1
V gene: TRBV18
clone size: NA
CDR3 DNA: TGTGCCAGCTCCGACAGCCAGGGGCAGGCGGTAGCTTTCTTT
CDR3 protein: CASSDSQGQAVAFF

D gene: TRBD2
J gene: TRBJ2-7
V gene: TRBV29-1
clone size: NA
CDR3 DNA: TGCAGCGTGGGGGGGACTAGCGGGAGTCTTTCCTACGAGCAGTACTTC
CDR3 protein: CSVGGTSGSLSYEQYF

D gene: NA
J gene: TRBJ1-6
V gene: TRBV6-5
clone size: NA
CDR3 DNA: TGTGCCAGCAGTTACTCGACCACAGCTTCACCCCTCCACTTT
CDR3 protein: CASSYSTTASPLHF

D gene: NA
J gene: TRBJ1-6
V gene: TRBV5-8
clone size: NA
CDR3 DNA: TGTGCCAGCAGCTTGGATCTGACGCGGACCTCACCCCTCCACTTT
CDR3 protein: CASSLDLTRTSPLHF

D gene: NA
J gene: TRBJ2-5
V gene: TRBV28
clone size: NA
CDR3 DNA: TGTGCCAGCAGTCCAGGACAGAGAAAGACCCAGTACTTC
CDR3 protein: CASSPGQRKTQYF

D gene: NA
J gene: TRBJ2-5
V gene: TRBV24-1
clone size: NA
CDR3 DNA: TGTGCCACCAGTGACACCAGGGGCGGGGAGACCCAGTACTTC
CDR3 protein: CATSDTRGGETQYF

D gene: NA
J gene: TRBJ2-7
V gene: TRBV4-1
clone size: NA
CDR3 DNA: TGCGCCAGCAGCCAAGATAAAGGGTTCCCGCCCTACGAGCAGTACTTC
CDR3 protein: CASSQDKGFPPYEQYF

D gene: NA
J gene: TRBJ1-1
V gene: TRBV6-5
clone size: once
CDR3 DNA: TGTGCCAGCAGTTACTTGACAGGAGGGACTGAAGCTTTCTTT
CDR3 protein: CASSYLTGGTEAFF

D gene: NA
J gene: TRBJ2-5
V gene: TRBV7-8
clone size: NA
CDR3 DNA: TGTGCCAGCAGCCGGGGGATCGGAGAGACCCAGTACTTC
CDR3 protein: CASSRGIGETQYF

D gene: NA
J gene: TRBJ1-6
V gene: TRBV5-8
clone size: NA
CDR3 DNA: TGTGCCAGCAGCCAGAGGGGTCCCCTCCACTTT
CDR3 protein: CASSQRGPLHF

D gene: NA
J gene: TRBJ2-7
V gene: TRBV11-2
clone size: NA
CDR3 DNA: TGTGCCAGCAGCCAGTGGGACGGTATGGAGCAGTACTTC
CDR3 protein: CASSQWDGMEQYF

D gene: NA
J gene: TRBJ2-7
V gene: TRBV12-3/TRBV12-4
clone size: once
CDR3 DNA: TGTGCCAGCAGTGGGACGGGCAACGGGCAGTACTTC
CDR3 protein: CASSGTGNGQYF

D gene: NA
J gene: TRBJ1-2
V gene: TRBV4-1
clone size: few
CDR3 DNA: TGCGCCAGCAGCCAAGAAAATGGATATGGCTACACCTTC
CDR3 protein: CASSQENGYGYTF

D gene: TRBD2
J gene: TRBJ2-1
V gene: TRBV7-8
clone size: NA
CDR3 DNA: TGTGCCAGCAGCTTAGCTCGTGGGGGGGGAAGGAATGAGCAGTTCTTC
CDR3 protein: CASSLARGGGRNEQFF

D gene: NA
J gene: TRBJ2-3
V gene: TRBV2
clone size: NA
CDR3 DNA: TGTGCCAGCCGTCAGGCTAGCGGCACAGATACGCAGTATTTT
CDR3 protein: CASRQASGTDTQYF

D gene: NA
J gene: TRBJ1-4
V gene: TRBV19
clone size: NA
CDR3 DNA: TGTGCCAGCGGGTCGAGGCAGGGTGACGAAAAACTGTTTTTT
CDR3 protein: CASGSRQGDEKLFF

D gene: TRBD1
J gene: TRBJ1-3
V gene: TRBV10-3
clone size: NA
CDR3 DNA: TGTGCCACGGAGGGGACAGGGGGAAACACCATATATTTT
CDR3 protein: CATEGTGGNTIYF

D gene: NA
J gene: TRBJ1-6
V gene: TRBV11-2
clone size: NA
CDR3 DNA: TGTGCCAGCAGCGCGTGGACGGATAATTCACCCCTCCACTTT
CDR3 protein: CASSAWTDNSPLHF

D gene: NA
J gene: TRBJ1-1
V gene: TRBV3-1/TRBV3-2
clone size: NA
CDR3 DNA: TGTGCCAGCAGCCAAGACGGGGCAGGGCTGAACACTGAAGCTTTCTTT
CDR3 protein: CASSQDGAGLNTEAFF

D gene: TRBD1
J gene: TRBJ2-1
V gene: TRBV7-9
clone size: NA
CDR3 DNA: TGTGCCAGCAGCTTAAAGACAGGGATTGGCAATGAGCAGTTCTTC
CDR3 protein: CASSLKTGIGNEQFF

D gene: TRBD1
J gene: TRBJ2-2
V gene: TRBV7-7
clone size: NA
CDR3 DNA: TGTGCCAGCAGCTTAAATGGGGGACAGGTTAACACCGGGGAGCTGTTTTTT
CDR3 protein: CASSLNGGQVNTGELFF

D gene: NA
J gene: TRBJ2-7
V gene: TRBV6-5
clone size: NA
CDR3 DNA: TGTGCCAGCAGTTACCGTGCCCCGGGACTCCCCGAGCAGTACTTC
CDR3 protein: CASSYRAPGLPEQYF

D gene: TRBD1
J gene: TRBJ2-4
V gene: TRBV29-1
clone size: NA
CDR3 DNA: TGCAGCGTTGTAATCGGGACAGGAGCCAAAAACATTCAGTACTTC
CDR3 protein: CSVVIGTGAKNIQYF

D gene: NA
J gene: TRBJ2-1
V gene: TRBV29-1
clone size: NA
CDR3 DNA: TGCAGCGTTGTCAGAAGCCATAACAATGAGCAGTTCTTC
CDR3 protein: CSVVRSHNNEQFF

D gene: NA
J gene: TRBJ2-2
V gene: TRBV20-1
clone size: NA
CDR3 DNA: TGCAGTGCTAGTCCACTAGCCGGGGAGCTGTTTTTT
CDR3 protein: CSASPLAGELFF

D gene: NA
J gene: TRBJ2-2
V gene: TRBV27
clone size: NA
CDR3 DNA: TGTGCCAGCAGGGAAAGACAGGTGAACACCGGGGAGCTGTTTTTT
CDR3 protein: CASRERQVNTGELFF

D gene: NA
J gene: TRBJ1-2
V gene: TRBV29-1
clone size: NA
CDR3 DNA: TGCAGCGTTGATGTTGTGGGGATGGGCGGCTACACCTTC
CDR3 protein: CSVDVVGMGGYTF

D gene: NA
J gene: TRBJ2-2
V gene: TRBV27
clone size: NA
CDR3 DNA: TGTGCCAGCACTGGAAGTAGGTACACCGGGGAGCTGTTTTTT
CDR3 protein: CASTGSRYTGELFF